This T cell receptor beta chain was sequenced for a study of cytomegalovirus exposure and HLA in healthy donors. PCR involved 60 Vbeta and 13 Jbeta primers. Sequenced by immunoSEQ multiplex PCR; TCRdb stores in-frame clones only, minus some. This sample has 180,000 or so clones, with around 80% found just once. Sequencing was carried out using PBMCs. The TCR comes from a woman aged 45-59 years in good health and CMV-seropositive.

The CDR3 DNA reads as TGTGCCAGCTCACCGGCGGGTCGGGTGGAGGGTGAAGCTTTCTTT. It yields the protein CASSPAGRVEGEAFF. The rearrangement joins TRBV18 to TRBJ1-1; D not resolved. The V and J ends lost 3 bases and 7 bases respectively, with 18 bases between them. CDR1 and CDR2 from the germline V gene are KGHSH and LQKENI. The CDR3 has 15 amino acids.